The present T cell receptor (beta chain) was sequenced within a study of brain metastases from non-small cell lung cancer. Per germline, CDR1 SGHTA and CDR2 FQGNSA. CDR3 length: 13 residues. Trimming removed 5 bases from V and 5 bases from J, with 9 bases in between. Whole-study findings and limits: Brain metastases shared most TCR repertoire with primaries, with sparse T cells.

This clone was observed a few times. Its specificity is not known. Measured with immunoSEQ multiplex PCR; TCRdb has only the in-frame clones, and not every one. Of about 4,700 clones listed, 70% to 90% are singletons. The receptor was isolated from a donor aged 40 or older with non-small cell lung cancer. The chain employs TRBV7-2 and TRBJ2-2, with no clear D. Material: primary lung tumor tissue. CDR3 sequence reads: CASSIGWTGELFF. Written as DNA, the CDR3 is TGTGCCAGCAGCATAGGGTGGACCGGGGAGCTGTTTTTT.